The clone carrying this TCR beta chain was recorded once. Antigen: not known. TCRdb's table, derived via immunoSEQ multiplex PCR, lists solely in-frame clones and lacks some. The sample contains 100,000 to 120,000 clones, about 92% of which appear only once. These data originate in a study of cytomegalovirus exposure and HLA in healthy donors. Trimming cost V 1 base and J 8 bases, with 11 bases left between them. This CDR3 contains 13 residues. Germline V CDR1 and CDR2: SEHNR, FQNEAQ (reference sequence). Study-level points and caveats: Listed as cytomegalovirus-associated were 150 to 200 TCR beta chains. Under in vitro conditions, a few CMV-associated chains were confirmed as specific for CMV antigens.

The material sequenced was PBMCs. The V gene is TRBV7-9, the J gene TRBJ1-2; TRBD1 is a possible D gene (5 bases). This TCR came from a woman younger than 30 in good health and CMV-seronegative. The CDR3 region has the DNA TGTGCCAGCAGCTTAGGGGACTCTAGAGGCTACACCTTC. This encodes CASSLGDSRGYTF. Full variable domain (missing parts from reference TRBV7-9 and TRBJ1-2): DTGVSQNPRHKITKRGQNVTFRCDPISEHNRLYWYRQTLGQGPEFLTYFQNEAQLEKSRLLSDRFSAERPKGSFSTLEIQRTEQGDSAMYLCASSLGDSRGYTFGSGTRLTVV.